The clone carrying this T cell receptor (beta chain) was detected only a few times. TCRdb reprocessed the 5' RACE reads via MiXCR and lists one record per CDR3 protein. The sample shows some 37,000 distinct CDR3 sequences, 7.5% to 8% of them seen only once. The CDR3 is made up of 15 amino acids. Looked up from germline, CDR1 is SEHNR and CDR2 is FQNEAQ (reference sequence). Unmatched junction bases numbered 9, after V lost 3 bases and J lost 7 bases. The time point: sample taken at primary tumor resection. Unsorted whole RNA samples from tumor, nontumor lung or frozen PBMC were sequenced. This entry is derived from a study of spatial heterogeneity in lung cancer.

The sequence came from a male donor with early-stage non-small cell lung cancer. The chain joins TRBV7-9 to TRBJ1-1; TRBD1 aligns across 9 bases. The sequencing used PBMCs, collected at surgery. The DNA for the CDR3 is TGTGCCAGCAGCTTTCCCGGGACAGGGAAGGATGAAGCTTTCTTT. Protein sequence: CASSFPGTGKDEAFF.